This T cell receptor (beta chain) was retrieved from a study of identical twins. MiXCR, applied by TCRdb to the 5' RACE reads, yields one record per CDR3 protein. The sample has about 530,000 distinct CDR3 sequences; approximately 20% are singletons. A few counts support this clonotype. CDR3 size: 15 residues. With 3 bases removed from V and 1 base from J, the gap between germline ends came to 13 bases. Per the germline V gene, CDR1 is SNHLY and CDR2 is FYNNEI. These data were likewise used in another study, on yellow fever vaccine responses in identical twins.

Sequenced input: CD4+ T cells sorted from blood. V is TRBV2 and J is TRBJ2-7, with D possibly matching TRBD2 (5 bases). This clonotype was obtained from a woman aged 18-29 years in good health. Here the CDR3 reads CASSEGGGPSYEQYF. The CDR3 DNA reads TGTGCCAGCAGTGAGGGTGGAGGACCGTCCTACGAGCAGTACTTC.